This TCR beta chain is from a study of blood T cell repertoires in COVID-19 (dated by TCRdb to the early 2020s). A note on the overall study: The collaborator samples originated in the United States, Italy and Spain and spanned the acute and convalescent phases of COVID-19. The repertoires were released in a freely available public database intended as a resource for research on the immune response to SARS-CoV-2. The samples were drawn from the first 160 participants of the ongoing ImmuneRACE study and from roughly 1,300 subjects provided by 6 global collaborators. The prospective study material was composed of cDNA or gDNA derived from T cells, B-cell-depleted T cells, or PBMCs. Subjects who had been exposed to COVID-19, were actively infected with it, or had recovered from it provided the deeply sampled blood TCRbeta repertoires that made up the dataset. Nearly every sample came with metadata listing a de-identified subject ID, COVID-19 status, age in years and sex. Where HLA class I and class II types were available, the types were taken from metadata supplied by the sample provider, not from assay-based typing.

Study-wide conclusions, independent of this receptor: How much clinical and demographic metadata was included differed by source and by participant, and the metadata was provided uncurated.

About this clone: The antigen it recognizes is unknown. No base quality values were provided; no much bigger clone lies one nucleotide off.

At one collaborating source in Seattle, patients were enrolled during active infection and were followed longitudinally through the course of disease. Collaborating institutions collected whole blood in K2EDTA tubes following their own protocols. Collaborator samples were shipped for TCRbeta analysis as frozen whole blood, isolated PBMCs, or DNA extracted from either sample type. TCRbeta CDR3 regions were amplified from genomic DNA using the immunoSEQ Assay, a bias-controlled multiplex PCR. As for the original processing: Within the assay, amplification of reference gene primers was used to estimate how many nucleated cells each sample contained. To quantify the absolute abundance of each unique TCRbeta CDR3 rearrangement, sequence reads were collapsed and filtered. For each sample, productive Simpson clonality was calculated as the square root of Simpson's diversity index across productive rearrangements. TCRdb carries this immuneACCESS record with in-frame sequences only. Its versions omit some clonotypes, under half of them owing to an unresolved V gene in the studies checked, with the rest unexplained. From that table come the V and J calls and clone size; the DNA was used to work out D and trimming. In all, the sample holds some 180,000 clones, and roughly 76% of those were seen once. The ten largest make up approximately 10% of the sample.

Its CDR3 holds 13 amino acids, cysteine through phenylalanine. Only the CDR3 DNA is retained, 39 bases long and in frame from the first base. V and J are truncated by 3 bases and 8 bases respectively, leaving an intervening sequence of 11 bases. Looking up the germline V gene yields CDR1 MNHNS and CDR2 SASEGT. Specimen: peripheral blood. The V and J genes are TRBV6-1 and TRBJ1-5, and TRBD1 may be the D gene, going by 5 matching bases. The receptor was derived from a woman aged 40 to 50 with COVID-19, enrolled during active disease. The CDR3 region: CASSEWQGEPQHF. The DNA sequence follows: TGTGCCAGCAGTGAGTGGCAGGGTGAGCCCCAGCATTTT.